This T cell receptor beta chain was identified during a study of patients and donors after allogeneic stem cell transplantation (dated by TCRdb to about 2020). The library was generated by RT-PCR. Data came from a NextSeq 550. The public sequencing data were trimmed at Q25 with fastp and processed into clonotypes with MiXCR by TCRdb, which kept only in-frame beta chains. Each entry merges the rows of one CDR3 protein and shows their most common DNA and genes. The sample records 400,000 to 500,000 distinct CDR3 sequences, around 15% of which are singletons. The ten largest account for roughly 7.2% of the sample. V sheds 4 bases and J sheds 1 base, leaving 10 bases between their ends. CDR1 and CDR2, per the germline V gene (reference sequence), are GTSNPN and SVGIG. From the cysteine through the phenylalanine, the CDR3 covers 13 amino acids. Just the 39-base CDR3 DNA is kept, in frame starting at base 1.

With respect to this clonotype: Its antigen specificity is not known. Base qualities are not provided; no much larger clone lies one nucleotide away.

The receptor was derived from a human donor who was either an allogeneic HSCT recipient or a stem cell or donor lymphocyte infusion donor (not recorded which). It is not recorded whose cells these are; they may come from a transplant donor. What was sequenced was blood, either unsorted or a sorted T cell fraction (not recorded which). The receptor chain draws on TRBV30 and TRBJ1-1; 5 matching bases give a weak D call of TRBD1. CDR3 sequence: CAWTWGGNTEAFF. The bases are TGTGCCTGGACTTGGGGGGGGAACACTGAAGCTTTCTTT.